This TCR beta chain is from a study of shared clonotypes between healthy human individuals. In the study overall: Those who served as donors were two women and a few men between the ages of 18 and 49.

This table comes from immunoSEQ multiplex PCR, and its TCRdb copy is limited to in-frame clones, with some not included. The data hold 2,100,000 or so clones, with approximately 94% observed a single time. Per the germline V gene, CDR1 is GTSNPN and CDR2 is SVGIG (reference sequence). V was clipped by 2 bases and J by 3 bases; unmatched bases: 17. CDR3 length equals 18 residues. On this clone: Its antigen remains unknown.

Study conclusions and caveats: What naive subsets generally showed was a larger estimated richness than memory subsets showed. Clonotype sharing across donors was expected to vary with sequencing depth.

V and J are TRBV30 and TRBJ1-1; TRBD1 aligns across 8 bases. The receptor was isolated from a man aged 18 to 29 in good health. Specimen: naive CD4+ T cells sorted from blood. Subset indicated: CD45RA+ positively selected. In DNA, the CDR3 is TGTGCCTGGAGTAAATTTGGTCAGGGGGCGCGAAGGGACACTGAAGCTTTCTTT. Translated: CAWSKFGQGARRDTEAFF.